This TCR beta chain emerged from a study of CD8 T cells in Susac syndrome. After extraction with the RNeasy kit, 0.5 to 1 ug of the RNA was reverse transcribed using random hexamers. An immunoSEQ multiplex PCR amplified TCR beta CDR3 over 54 Vbeta and 13 Jbeta. MiXCR was run by TCRdb on the immunoSEQ multiplex PCR reads, yielding one entry per CDR3 protein. The table shows about 180,000 distinct CDR3 sequences, with roughly 94% occurring only once. High-throughput TCR beta sequencing covered peripheral CD8+ and CD4+ T cells. The specimen sequenced was CD4+ T cells from PBMCs. This sequence originates from a human donor with Susac syndrome.

The CDR3 loop is CATSFHTGELFF. CDR3 in DNA: TGTGCCACCAGCTTCCATACCGGGGAGCTGTTTTTT. The chain combines TRBV15 with TRBJ2-2; no definite D call. The CDR3 runs to 12 residues. Trimming took 5 bases from V and 5 from J, leaving 6 bases between them. CDR1 is LNHNV, CDR2 YYDKDF, per germline (reference sequence).